This T cell receptor beta chain is from a study of CD8 T cells in Susac syndrome. As for the study in general: At the time of blood draw, patients with Susac syndrome were therapy-naive, receiving corticosteroids, or receiving intravenous immunoglobulin alone.

This CDR3 comprises 14 residues. The V end was cut by 0 bases, the J end by 5 bases, with 10 bases between. Germline CDR1 is LGHDT and CDR2 is YNNKEL (reference sequence). Reverse transcription used roughly 0.5 to 1 ug RNA and random hexamers. One entry per CDR3 protein, called by TCRdb with MiXCR from the immunoSEQ multiplex PCR reads. The table records approximately 210,000 distinct CDR3 sequences, less than 95% of them present only once. The sequenced target, TCR beta, came from blood CD8+ and CD4+ T cells. Sequences were obtained from CD4+ T cells from PBMCs. This TCR derives from a human donor with Susac syndrome. The chain uses TRBV3-1 and TRBJ1-1; D possibly corresponds to TRBD1 (5 bases). CDR3 loop: CASSQEPGSTEAFF. In DNA form, the CDR3 reads TGTGCCAGCAGCCAAGAGCCAGGGAGTACTGAAGCTTTCTTT.